These 3 T cell receptor beta chains came from one sample sequenced in a study of graft-versus-host responses after intestinal transplantation (TCRdb year 2021). Antigens of these TCRs are unknown. Sample time point, as interpreted from the label and publication: cells obtained before transplantation from donor or recipient. Libraries were prepared through the immunoSEQ multiplex PCR assay. The clones in this table, taken by TCRdb from immuneACCESS, are in-frame only. Not every clone is retained; where verified, under half of the shortfall comes from an unresolved V gene, and the cause of the rest is unknown. Here the sample has 100,000 to 130,000 clones; roughly 86% occur a single time. Of the sample, around 0.73% falls within the top ten clones. Sequenced here: unstimulated CD4+ T cells sorted from spleen or lymph node cells, sampled before transplant. All receptors come from a human donor who was the organ donor for an intestinal transplant.

J is TRBJ2-5 and V is TRBV11-2; D perhaps matches TRBD2 (5 bases). Germline-derived CDR1 and CDR2 are SGHAT and FQNNGV. CDR3 length equals 13 residues. V lost 5 bases, J lost 3 bases, and 10 bases lay in between. The CDR3 bases are TGTGCCAGCAGCCCAAGACTAAAAGAGACCCAGTACTTC. This encodes CASSPRLKETQYF.

The V and J genes are TRBV27 and TRBJ1-5; D is unclear. Per germline, CDR1 MNHEY and CDR2 SMNVEV (reference sequence). The V end lost 0 bases, the J end lost 5 bases, and 11 bases lay between the germline ends. The CDR3 totals 15 residues. CDR3 coding DNA: TGTGCCAGCAGTTTATCGCTAGGGCGAGATCAGCCCCAGCATTTT. This gives the protein CASSLSLGRDQPQHF.

The chain is built from TRBV11-2 and TRBJ1-5, with unresolved D. Trimming stripped 5 bases from V and 3 bases from J, with 20 bases between. Germline CDR1 is SGHAT and CDR2 is FQNNGV. CDR3 length: 17 amino acids. CDR3 protein: CASSEVAPGVYNQPQHF. The CDR3 DNA sequence: TGTGCCAGCAGCGAGGTTGCCCCCGGGGTTTACAATCAGCCCCAGCATTTT.